Below, one T cell receptor (beta chain) is given with its context. Its matching antigen is unknown. The data belong to a study of T cell responses to AZD1222 COVID-19 vaccine. Study-wide context: Investigators merged groups given second doses at roughly 4 or roughly 12 weeks. Overall study results and limits: Reportedly, close to half of spike-specific TCRs are directed against unmutated variant regions. Vaccine-associated CD4 TCRs ranged over spike, dominating at 160-218 and 743-854. Repertoire samples came only from after the peak T cell response.

Using immunoSEQ multiplex PCR, the repertoire was profiled, and TCRdb retains in-frame clones only, with some absent. This table holds about 100,000 clones, approximately 87% found once. The source of this sequence is an adult in good health. Sequencing used peripheral blood, obtained on day 0 of AZD1222 vaccination.

CDR3 amino acids: CASSVSAGRTEAFF. The CDR3 nucleotides are TGTGCCAGCAGCGTAAGCGCAGGGCGGACTGAAGCTTTCTTT. The chain carries TRBV9 and TRBJ1-1, with a possible D match to TRBD1 (5 bases). The CDR3 is 14 residues long. The ends were cut back, 1 base at V and 5 bases at J, with 12 bases in the middle. From germline, CDR1 is SGDLS and CDR2 YYNGEE.